What follows are 13 T cell receptor beta chains derived from one specimen sequenced in a study of blood T cells in healthy people across ages. Primed by a sample-barcoded 5' primer and a J-beta primer mix, a second PCR proceeded for about 6 to 11 cycles. TCRdb recomputed calls from the 5' RACE reads with MiXCR, one row per CDR3 protein. The sample contains around 1,000,000 distinct CDR3 sequences, less than 25% of which appear only once. This same sample was also part of a study on T cells of mothers and their children.

What was sequenced was blood. The origin of the receptors is a girl aged 2 to 10 in good health.

CDR3 sequence: CASSVRDSLQETQYF. The DNA of the CDR3 is TGTGCCAGCAGCGTACGGGACTCCCTACAAGAGACCCAGTACTTC. The J gene is TRBJ2-5, the V gene TRBV9, with a tentative D call TRBD2 (6 bases). V was trimmed by 1 base and J by 2 bases, leaving 12 bases between them. The CDR3 totals 15 residues. Germline CDR1 reads SGDLS; CDR2 reads YYNGEE.

This clonotype was seen a few times. The rearrangement joins TRBV13 to TRBJ2-1; TRBD1 matches 9 bases. The germline V gene has CDR1 PRHDT and CDR2 FYEKMQ (reference sequence). This CDR3 region has 16 residues. Germline trimming cut 6 bases from V and 4 bases from J; bases unmatched to any gene: 10. This CDR3 is CASRSSGTGFYNEQFF. The CDR3 coding sequence is TGTGCCAGCAGGAGCTCCGGGACAGGGTTTTACAATGAGCAGTTCTTC.

This chain links TRBV29-1 with TRBJ2-4; D is possibly TRBD1 or TRBD2 (6 bases each). The germline V gene has CDR1 SQVTM and CDR2 ANQGSEA. V lost 5 bases to trimming and J lost 8 bases, with 13 bases between them. The CDR3 length is 12 residues. The CDR3, as DNA: TGCAGCGTTCTGGAAAGGGGGGACATTCAGTACTTC. It translates to CSVLERGDIQYF.

The rearrangement uses TRBV27 and TRBJ2-2; D not certain. Germline values: CDR1 MNHEY, CDR2 SMNVEV (reference sequence). The length of the CDR3 is 16 residues. Trimming cost V 0 bases and J 0 bases, with 8 bases left between them. CDR3 nucleotide sequence: TGTGCCAGCAGTTTATCCCCCCCCCCGAACACCGGGGAGCTGTTTTTT. Translated, it gives CASSLSPPPNTGELFF.

This chain connects TRBV7-9 to TRBJ2-3, with 12 bases fitting TRBD2. The trim removed 11 bases at V and 5 bases at J, leaving 5 bases unmatched. Germline lookup yields CDR1 SEHNR and CDR2 FQNEAQ (reference sequence). The CDR3 has 13 residues. This chain's CDR3 is CARRLAGEDTQYF. The CDR3 DNA reads as TGTGCCCGGAGACTAGCGGGGGAAGATACGCAGTATTTT.

The sample holds a few counts of this clonotype. The chain couples TRBV12-3 or TRBV12-4 to TRBJ1-6; no reliable D call. CDR3 size: 15 residues. Deletions cut 0 bases from V and 4 bases from J, with 7 bases between. CDR3 nucleotide sequence: TGTGCCAGCAGTTTAGCAGGAGTTTATAATTCACCCCTCCACTTT. Protein sequence: CASSLAGVYNSPLHF.

In the case of this clonotype: Relative to the germline gene, one junction end is altered; a read error may explain this. V and J are TRBV29-1 and TRBJ1-2; 8 positions agree with TRBD1. Germline assignment: CDR1 SQVTM and CDR2 ANQGSEA. This CDR3 region has 14 residues. The DNA of the CDR3 is TGCAGCGTTGGGACAGGGCCAACTAACTATGGCTTCACCTTC. It encodes CSVGTGPTNYGFTF.

This clonotype was seen a few times. V is TRBV29-1 and J is TRBJ1-2; unclear D gene. Germline CDR1 is SQVTM and CDR2 is ANQGSEA. The CDR3 is 11 amino acids. The V end was cut by 5 bases, the J end by 4 bases, with 8 bases between. The CDR3 sequence is CSVRGPYGYTF. For the CDR3, the DNA is TGCAGCGTTCGGGGTCCCTATGGCTACACCTTC.

The table lists this clonotype with a count of one. This chain links TRBV9 with TRBJ2-1; 10 positions agree with TRBD2. CDR3 length equals 15 residues. Trimming took 3 bases from V and 5 from J; bases not matched to a gene: 5. Germline lookup yields CDR1 SGDLS and CDR2 YYNGEE. CDR3 DNA sequence: TGTGCCAGCAGCGAGGGGACTAGCGCGAACAATGAGCAGTTCTTC. Its translation: CASSEGTSANNEQFF.

The chain carries TRBV29-1 and TRBJ2-2; D is ambiguous. In germline, CDR1 is SQVTM, CDR2 ANQGSEA. The CDR3 is made up of 13 amino acids. Trimming pared 6 bases from V and 2 bases from J, leaving 10 bases between. The CDR3 protein is CSVLWENTGELFF. CDR3 in DNA: TGCAGCGTCCTTTGGGAAAACACCGGGGAGCTGTTTTTT.

This clonotype was recorded at least ten times. The chain combines TRBV3-1 with TRBJ2-5; the match to TRBD1 covers 7 bases. Germline V gives CDR1 LGHDT, CDR2 YNNKEL (reference sequence). The V gene end was trimmed by 5 bases and the J gene end by 2 bases; junction bases not matched to a gene: 2. This CDR3 has 13 amino acids. The CDR3 loop reads CASSRTGQETQYF. As DNA, the CDR3 is TGTGCCAGCAGCAGGACAGGACAAGAGACCCAGTACTTC.

The V call is TRBV6-6, the J call TRBJ2-1; tentative D call: TRBD1 (6 bases). V lost 8 bases and J 6 bases, leaving 14 bases between the germline ends. The germline gives CDR1 MNHNY, CDR2 SVGAGI (reference sequence). CDR3 length equals 13 residues. The CDR3: CASEMGAPNEQFF. In nucleotides, the CDR3 is TGTGCCAGCGAGATGGGGGCACCCAATGAGCAGTTCTTC.

A few counts support this clonotype. The V and J genes are TRBV12-3 or TRBV12-4 and TRBJ1-1; a weak D match, TRBD1 (5 bases). Trimming took 5 bases from V and 4 from J, leaving 11 bases between them. This CDR3 region has 13 residues. CDR3 amino acids: CASSRDSSTEAFF. CDR3 coding DNA: TGTGCCAGCAGTCGAGACAGCAGCACTGAAGCTTTCTTT.